This record covers a single TCR beta chain. The clone's antigen remains unknown. One end of the junction fails to match germline, which may point to a read error. CDR1 and CDR2 (SGHRS, YFSETQ) derive from the germline V gene. The CDR3, cysteine through phenylalanine, is 17 amino acids long. Only the CDR3 DNA is retained, 51 bases long and in frame from the first base. These data are taken from a study of cytomegalovirus exposure and HLA in healthy donors (TCRdb year 2017). About the investigation overall: In an earlier analysis of some 550 of the donors, around 300 Gb of sequence data and 100 million or so unique TCR beta sequences from about 180 million T cells were reported. Donor age, sex, ethnicity and CMV serostatus were compiled together with the repertoire data. HLA typing included class I and class II loci at four-digit resolution. The study profiled the T cell repertoires of some 610 subjects by immunosequencing and related them to cytomegalovirus serostatus. A later analysis re-examined previously published TCR beta repertoires from 610 or so donors and added high-resolution HLA genotyping to investigate patterns of TCR occurrence. A later genetic analysis took genome-wide SNP genotypes for about 55% of the 666 donors and used that subset as a discovery cohort. Rather than drawing on any new phenotypic data, the later analysis identified candidate immune exposures from TCR beta sequences and the way those sequences occurred across donors. The study aimed to test whether cataloging public T cell receptors could reveal signatures of past pathogen exposure. Among the roughly 430 genotyped donors, approximately 82% belonged to the genetic ancestry cluster associated with self-reported Caucasian donors. High-throughput TCR immunosequencing, statistical association of individual TCRs with disease status, and machine learning were combined to predict cytomegalovirus infection status. Typing coverage varied by locus: roughly 620-640 donors for A, B, C, DRB1 and DQB1; some 520 for DQA1; over 600 for DPA1; about 450 for DPB1. Approximately 300 gigabases of sequencing data and tens of millions of unique TCR sequences made up an early release that covered some 640 HLA-typed donors. A few DR-DQ haplotypes were handled as single units for association and clustering because linkage in the cohort was strong. A separate validation cohort of over a hundred different subjects was used in addition to the 666-subject first cohort. An earlier analysis of some 600 of the donors applied high-throughput TCR beta sequencing to assess whether each TCR beta V gene segment acted as functional or pseudogenic. Every repertoire in the discovery cohort had been generated on one and the same sequencing platform. On average, about 240,000 unique TCR beta nucleotide sequences were sequenced per donor among fewer than 500 genotyped donors of the cohort, with roughly 18% of those sequences being non-productive.

Beyond this particular receptor, the publication reports: In an earlier analysis of 587 of the donors, most TCR beta V segments were observed in productive rearrangements about 87% or about 30% of the time, broadly matching IMGT annotations. Some IMGT-functional V segments, including TRBV6-2 and TRBV6-3, could not be told apart with the 87-base-pair reads, so those segments were excluded. According to a later genetic analysis, donors in an Asian-associated ancestry cluster had fewer N-insertions in productive TCRs than the approximately 650-donor mean. The classifier was reported to diagnose cytomegalovirus status with high specificity and sensitivity in both the original and validation cohorts. A further reported finding was that TCR beta sequences accurately predicted the HLA-A and HLA-B alleles for most subjects in the first cohort. When HLA alleles, especially DR and DQ, strongly co-occurred, TCR associations were difficult to assign to individual alleles. CMV serostatus was the only immune exposure information available for the cohort. Roughly 17 rarely observed V segments, including chromosome 9 orphons, were excluded from the earlier analysis of about 610 of the donors because counts were too low. In vitro tests confirmed that a few of the cytomegalovirus-associated TCR beta chains recognize cytomegalovirus antigens. Most TCR sequences were observed very rarely across donors, whereas some public TCRs were present in many individuals. In a later analysis, HLA-associated TCR beta chains were found to be more clonally expanded and to have lower generation probabilities than equally common non-associated chains. Several of the top co-occurrence clusters appeared to be linked to parvovirus B19, influenza, CMV and Epstein-Barr virus, according to a later analysis. In the study, some 160 TCR beta chains were listed as associated with cytomegalovirus. In this cohort, only TCR beta chains were sequenced, and detectable features were limited by the absence of alpha or paired-chain data. In a later analysis, TCR association rates were found to vary across HLA loci, with the most associated TCRs seen for DRB1 alleles and the fewest for HLA-C alleles. Because some donors lacked HLA typing at each locus, the association tests relied only on the typed subset. A later analysis found that most CMV-associated TCR beta chains appeared HLA-restricted, with HLA associations seemingly driven largely by CMV exposure. A cluster of highly shared sequence variants was judged likely to represent a technical artifact of the sequencing pipeline. Specific HLA alleles were associated with roughly 16,000 TCR beta sequences at a false discovery rate of 0.05 in a later analysis. Roughly uniform sequencing depth across donors was assumed in presence/absence analyses, although this assumption may not hold. Correlated functional status among segregating V segments might reflect linkage disequilibrium, but an unknown experimental factor could not be ruled out. V-gene and J-gene trimming of TCR beta chains was associated with a missense DCLRE1C variant in a later genetic analysis, and the association was replicated in an independent cohort. It was suggested by the authors that the approach could potentially be generalized to other disease states and immunological phenotypes.

The library was prepared using the immunoSEQ multiplex PCR assay. For the multiplex PCR, a mixture combining 60 forward primers for TCR Vbeta segments and 13 reverse primers for TCR Jbeta segments was used. The CDR3 region of rearranged TCR beta genes was amplified from genomic DNA by a multiplex PCR assay. On the Illumina HiSeq System, the amplified TCR beta libraries were sequenced as 87-base-pair reads. Per the original workflow: Across the 500 to 850 repertoires, a later analysis counted some 81 million unique TCR beta chains, some 11 million of which were shared by at least two donors. Raw reads were error-corrected and collapsed into unique sequences by a nearest-neighbor algorithm in which closely related sequences were merged to remove PCR and sequencing errors. CDR3 sequences were aligned to IMGT reference sequences to assign V, D and J gene segments. For a sequence to be retained, at least a six-nucleotide match to both a V gene segment and a J gene segment was required. Rearrangements were called productive when the CDR3 lacked stop codons and stayed in frame with V and J; all others were non-productive. Following IMGT convention, CDR3 was defined as the stretch from the second conserved V-encoded cysteine up to the conserved J-encoded phenylalanine. In an earlier analysis of around 600 of the donors, sequences lacking an unambiguous match to a single V gene segment were excluded. An earlier analysis of around 600 of the donors classified V segments as functional when productive rearrangements were above 56.7% and as segregating when the standard deviation between donors was above 5%. A statistical classification framework was built for diagnosing cytomegalovirus status from the catalog of TCR beta chain sequences. V and J gene assignment, in a later analysis, came from comparing TCR nucleotide sequences with IMGT/GENE-DB human TR gene sequences. Using the TCRdist pipeline, a later analysis assigned CDR3 sequences along with most-parsimonious VDJ recombination scenarios. In a later analysis, each TCR beta chain was defined by its CDR3 amino acid sequence together with its V-gene family, and reads lacking a unique V-gene family were excluded. A later analysis removed 550 to 650 highly shared, low-generation-probability nucleotide sequences to deal with suspected cross-contamination and a sequencing artifact. In a later analysis, a clonal expansion index was calculated for each public chain from normalized within-repertoire ranks of inferred template counts. In a later analysis, generation probabilities were computed with a VDJ recombination model fitted to out-of-frame rearrangements, and the resulting probabilities were checked against IGoR. In a later analysis, hypergeometric tests were used to score TCR-TCR, TCR-HLA and TCR-CMV co-occurrence, with a repertoire-size bias correction applied to TCR pairs. False discovery rates were estimated in a later analysis by permuting HLA or CMV assignments 20 times. In a later analysis, co-occurring TCRs were grouped with DBSCAN, and TCRdist sequence similarity was added when clustering was performed within HLA-allele-positive subsets. Repertoires with fewer than 30,000 or more than 120,000 public chains were left out of co-occurrence clustering, as were about five repertoires with anomalous nucleotide sharing. TCRdb holds this immuneACCESS table with in-frame rearrangements only. Some clones are missing; in checked studies, unresolved V genes explain under half, and the rest has no known cause. The D gene and trimming were derived from the DNA, and the V and J assignments and clone size from that table. The sample table records some 120,000 clones; roughly 63% of these occur just once. The ten largest clones take up over 1.5% of the sample.

The cohort consisted of some 730 healthy bone marrow donors. At the time of sampling, all cohort members were nominally healthy, though unrecorded immune exposures were likely present. The donor was CMV seropositive and belonged to the group of about 290 seropositive cohort members. Every donor gave a peripheral blood sample, and the peripheral blood mononuclear cells from that sample were used for TCR beta sequencing. The Qiagen DNeasy Blood Extraction Kit was used to extract genomic DNA from the blood cell samples. The chain joins TRBV5-1 to TRBJ2-7; TRBD2 is a possible D gene, resting on 5 matching bases. The specimen sequenced was PBMCs. This TCR was recovered from a young man in good health and CMV-seropositive. The CDR3 reads as follows: CASSLGSPAGMSYEQYF. In nucleotide form, the sequence is TGCGCCAGCAGTTTGGGGAGCCCTGCCGGAATGTCCTACGAGCAGTACTTC.